This entry describes one T cell receptor (beta chain). The data were taken from a study of control samples from healthy donors and cancer patients. Per germline, CDR1 KGHSH and CDR2 LQKENI. This CDR3 is built from 17 residues. The V and J ends lost 0 bases and 5 bases respectively, with 19 bases between them. Some clones are missing from TCRdb's copy, which holds only in-frame ones; the method was immunoSEQ multiplex PCR. Among 95,000 to 150,000 clones listed, about 88% were seen once. The receptor comes from a man between 18 and 29 years old in good health. V is TRBV18 and J is TRBJ2-5; D remains unclear. Source material: blood. This CDR3 is CASSPPLSFFGFETQYF. The CDR3 DNA sequence: TGTGCCAGCTCACCACCTTTATCTTTTTTCGGATTTGAGACCCAGTACTTC.